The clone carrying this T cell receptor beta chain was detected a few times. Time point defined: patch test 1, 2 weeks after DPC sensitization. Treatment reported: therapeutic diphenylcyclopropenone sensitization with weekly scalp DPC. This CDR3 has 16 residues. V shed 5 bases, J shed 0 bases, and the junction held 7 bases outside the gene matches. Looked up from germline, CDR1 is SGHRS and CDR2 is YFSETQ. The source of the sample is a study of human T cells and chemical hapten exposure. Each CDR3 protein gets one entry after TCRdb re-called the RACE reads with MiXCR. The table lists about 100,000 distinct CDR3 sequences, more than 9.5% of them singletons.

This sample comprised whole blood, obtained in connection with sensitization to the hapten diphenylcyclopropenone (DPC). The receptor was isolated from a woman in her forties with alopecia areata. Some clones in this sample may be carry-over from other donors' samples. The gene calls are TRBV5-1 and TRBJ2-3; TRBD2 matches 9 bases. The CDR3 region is CASRDGLAPSTDTQYF. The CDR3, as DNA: TGCGCCAGCAGGGACGGACTAGCGCCTAGCACAGATACGCAGTATTTT.